This TCR beta chain was retrieved from a study of T cell responses to AZD1222 COVID-19 vaccine. Overall study results and limits: No day 14 peak samples; only post-peak repertoires were characterized. Variant regions that are unmutated are reportedly the target of nearly half of spike-specific TCRs. CD4 TCRs associated with vaccination spanned spike, dominating at 160-218 and 743-854. The donor cohort was predominantly white British with a female majority, and clonal diversity may have been underestimated.

About this clone itself: The antigen is not known.

Some clones are missing from TCRdb's copy, which holds only in-frame ones; the method was immunoSEQ multiplex PCR. The table has fewer than 120,000 clones, around 82% seen once. V lost 4 bases to trimming and J lost 8 bases, with 12 bases between them. The CDR3 totals 13 residues. Germline values: CDR1 SEHNR, CDR2 FQNEAQ (reference sequence). The specimen comprised peripheral blood, sampled on day 0 of AZD1222 vaccination. This clonotype originated in an adult in good health. The V call is TRBV7-9, the J call TRBJ2-1; D not resolved. DNA for the CDR3: TGTGCCAGCAGCTCCGAGGTTTGGCATGAGCAGTTCTTC. The encoded protein is CASSSEVWHEQFF.